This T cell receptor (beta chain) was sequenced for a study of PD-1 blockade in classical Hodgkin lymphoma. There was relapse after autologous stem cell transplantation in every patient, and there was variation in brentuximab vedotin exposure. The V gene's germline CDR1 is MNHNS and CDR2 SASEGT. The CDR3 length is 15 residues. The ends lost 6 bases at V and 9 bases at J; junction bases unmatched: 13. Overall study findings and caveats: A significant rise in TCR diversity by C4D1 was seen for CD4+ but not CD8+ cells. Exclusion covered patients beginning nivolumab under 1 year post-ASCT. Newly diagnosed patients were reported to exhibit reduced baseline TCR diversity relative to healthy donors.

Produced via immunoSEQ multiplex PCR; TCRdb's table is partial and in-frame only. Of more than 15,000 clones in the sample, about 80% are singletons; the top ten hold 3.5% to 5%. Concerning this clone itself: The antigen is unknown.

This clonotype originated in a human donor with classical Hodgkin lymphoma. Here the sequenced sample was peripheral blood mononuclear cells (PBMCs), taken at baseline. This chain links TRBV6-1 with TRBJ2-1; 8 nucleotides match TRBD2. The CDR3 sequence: CASRLLAEGLGEQFF. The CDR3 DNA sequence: TGTGCCAGCAGGCTACTAGCGGAGGGGCTGGGTGAGCAGTTCTTC.